Listed here are 7 T cell receptor beta chains from one sample, sequenced in a study of blood T cell repertoires in COVID-19. Sequencing was performed with immunoSEQ multiplex PCR; in TCRdb, only in-frame clones are kept and a portion is missing. This sample yields about 270,000 clones, of which about 87% are seen a single time; about 4% belongs to the top ten. The sequenced sample consisted of PBMCs or T cells enriched from blood (not recorded which). These receptors all come from a woman in her 30s with acute COVID-19.

This clone was observed once. This sequence joins TRBV27 and TRBJ1-5, with 12 bases matching TRBD1. Losses at the gene ends were 5 bases for V and 2 bases for J; bases not matched to a gene: 7. The germline gives CDR1 MNHEY, CDR2 SMNVEV (reference sequence). The CDR3 is 17 residues long. The CDR3 sequence: CASSAGTGGWGNQPQHF. The CDR3 DNA reads as TGTGCCAGCAGTGCCGGGACAGGGGGCTGGGGCAATCAGCCCCAGCATTTT.

J is TRBJ2-1 and V is TRBV19, with 7 bases that match TRBD1. V shed 6 bases and J 0 bases; nucleotides not matched to a gene: 5. The V gene's germline CDR1 is LNHDA and CDR2 SQIVND (reference sequence). The CDR3 is 15 amino acids. This chain's CDR3 is CASSPGQNSYNEQFF. The CDR3 DNA sequence: TGTGCCAGTAGCCCGGGACAGAACTCCTACAATGAGCAGTTCTTC.

This chain links TRBV30 with TRBJ1-6; 8 bases agree with TRBD1. With V trimmed by 3 bases and J by 9 bases, 7 bases remained unmatched. The CDR3 covers 14 residues. Per the germline V gene, CDR1 is GTSNPN and CDR2 is SVGIG (reference sequence). The CDR3 is CAWSLGTGGSPLHF. In DNA, the CDR3 is TGTGCCTGGAGCCTCGGGACAGGAGGTTCACCCCTCCACTTT.

The chain couples TRBV19 to TRBJ1-1; perhaps TRBD1 as D (6 bases). This CDR3 is built from 14 residues. Trimming removed 4 bases from V and 4 bases from J, with 13 bases in between. CDR1 and CDR2 (germline): LNHDA, SQIVND (reference sequence). In DNA, the CDR3 is TGTGCCAGTAGTACGTCCGGGACATTCACTGAAGCTTTCTTT. Translating gives CASSTSGTFTEAFF.

This chain joins TRBV27 and TRBJ2-5, with 9 positions matching TRBD2. CDR3 length: 14 residues. The germline gives CDR1 MNHEY, CDR2 SMNVEV (reference sequence). The trim removed 10 bases at V and 0 bases at J, leaving 6 bases unmatched. The CDR3 nucleotides are TGTGCCACTTGGGCTAGCGGGAACCAAGAGACCCAGTACTTC. Amino acids: CATWASGNQETQYF.

V and J are TRBV19 and TRBJ1-5; a weak D match, TRBD1 (6 bases). CDR1 is LNHDA and CDR2 is SQIVND in the germline V gene (reference sequence). CDR3 length equals 17 residues. Trimming pared 3 bases from V and 1 base from J, leaving 16 bases between. This chain's CDR3 is CASSIGPRGKSNQPQHF. As DNA, the CDR3 is TGTGCCAGTAGTATCGGGCCTAGGGGGAAGAGCAATCAGCCCCAGCATTTT.

This chain links TRBV7-2 with TRBJ2-2; 7 bases map to TRBD2. The germline gives CDR1 SGHTA, CDR2 FQGNSA. Losses at the gene ends were 0 bases for V and 6 bases for J; bases not matched to a gene: 4. CDR3 length: 15 residues. The CDR3 spells CASSLAGGLSGELFF. DNA for the CDR3: TGTGCCAGCAGCTTAGCGGGAGGGCTGTCCGGGGAGCTGTTTTTT.